The 20 T cell receptor beta chains below all came from one sample that was sequenced in a study of human T cells and chemical hapten exposure. Time point given: patch test 1, 2 weeks after DPC sensitization. Documented treatment: therapeutic diphenylcyclopropenone sensitization with weekly scalp DPC. TCRdb ran MiXCR on the RACE reads and lists one entry per CDR3 protein. Of some 81,000 distinct CDR3 sequences detected, roughly 7.1% appear once; the ten largest clones hold roughly 1.4%. The material was whole blood, obtained in connection with sensitization to the hapten diphenylcyclopropenone (DPC). All receptors come from a woman under 40 with alopecia areata. Some clones in this sample may be carry-over from other donors' samples.

By sample share, this clonotype is medium-sized. In DNA, the CDR3 is TGCGCCAGCAGCCGGACTAGCGGGGACAATGAGCAGTTCTTC. Protein sequence: CASSRTSGDNEQFF. V is TRBV4-1 and J is TRBJ2-1; 12 bases match TRBD2. V lost 4 bases and J lost 5; bases outside the gene matches: 0. The germline V gene encodes CDR1 MGHRA and CDR2 YSYEKL. The CDR3 runs to 14 residues.

This chain links TRBV6-1 with TRBJ2-1; 14 positions agree with TRBD2. CDR1 and CDR2 from the germline V gene are MNHNS and SASEGT. Germline trimming cut 7 bases from V and 7 bases from J; bases unmatched to any gene: 6. The CDR3 covers 15 residues. CDR3 sequence: CASTPWTSGGNEQFF. Here the CDR3 DNA reads TGTGCCAGCACCCCTTGGACTAGCGGGGGGAATGAGCAGTTCTTC.

This rearrangement joins TRBV7-6 to TRBJ1-5, with 8 bases aligning to TRBD1. The CDR3 spans 16 residues. Per the germline V gene, CDR1 is SGHVS and CDR2 is FNYEAQ. The V and J ends lost 5 bases and 5 bases, in that order; junction bases with no gene match: 11. CDR3 sequence reads: CASSPNSGGFDQPQHF. The CDR3 nucleotides read TGTGCCAGCAGCCCAAACTCAGGGGGCTTTGATCAGCCCCAGCATTTT.

This clonotype appeared many times. This chain joins TRBV29-1 and TRBJ2-3, with TRBD2 identical over 7 bases. Germline V lookup: CDR1 SQVTM, CDR2 ANQGSEA. There are 14 residues in the CDR3. The trim removed 3 bases at V and 1 base at J, leaving 4 bases unmatched. The CDR3 loop reads CSVDGGGGTDTQYF. In DNA form, the CDR3 reads TGCAGCGTTGATGGGGGAGGGGGCACAGATACGCAGTATTTT.

This clonotype was picked up many times. CDR3 sequence reads: CSVNNREGNTEAFF. The DNA of the CDR3 is TGCAGCGTAAACAACAGGGAGGGGAACACTGAAGCTTTCTTT. The V gene is TRBV29-1, the J gene TRBJ1-1; weak D call: TRBD1 (6 bases). Trimming left V 6 bases short and J 1 base short, with 15 bases between. The CDR3 totals 14 residues. Germline lookup yields CDR1 SQVTM and CDR2 ANQGSEA. Together with reference TRBV29-1 and TRBJ1-1, the CDR3 gives the full variable domain: SAVISQKPSRDICQRGTSLTIQCQVDSQVTMMFWYRQQPGQSLTLIATANQGSEATYESGFVIDKFPISRPNLTFSTLTVSNMSPEDSSIYLCSVNNREGNTEAFFGQGTRLTVV.

This clonotype was observed a few times. The V and J genes are TRBV30 and TRBJ1-1; 7 nucleotides line up with TRBD1. This CDR3 is built from 12 residues. In germline, CDR1 is GTSNPN, CDR2 SVGIG (reference sequence). The trim removed 1 base at V and 6 bases at J, leaving 2 bases unmatched. CDR3 DNA sequence: TGTGCCTGGAGTGGGGGACAGCCTGAAGCTTTCTTT. Translated: CAWSGGQPEAFF. The full variable domain, rest sourced from reference TRBV30 and TRBJ1-1, is SQTIHQWPATLVQPVGSPLSLECTVEGTSNPNLYWYRQAAGRGLQLLFYSVGIGQISSEVPQNLSASRPQDRQFILSSKKLLLSDSGFYLCAWSGGQPEAFFGQGTRLTVV.

The chain recombines TRBV6-2 or TRBV6-3 with TRBJ1-2, with no clear D. The CDR3 is 15 amino acids. V lost 4 bases, J lost 2 bases, and 14 bases lay in between. CDR1 is MNHEY and CDR2 is SVGEGT in the germline V gene. The CDR3 DNA follows: TGTGCCAGCAGTTCCGCTAGTCAGCCCAACTATGGCTACACCTTC. Translated: CASSSASQPNYGYTF.

The chain uses TRBV29-1 and TRBJ1-1, with D possibly being TRBD1 (5 bases). CDR3 length: 15 amino acids. The germline V gene encodes CDR1 SQVTM and CDR2 ANQGSEA. V lost 7 bases and J 4 bases, leaving 22 bases between the germline ends. The CDR3 region is CSGKTDGGVGTEAFF. In DNA, the CDR3 is TGCAGCGGCAAGACTGATGGGGGGGTAGGCACTGAAGCTTTCTTT. The full variable domain, rest sourced from reference TRBV29-1 and TRBJ1-1, is SAVISQKPSRDICQRGTSLTIQCQVDSQVTMMFWYRQQPGQSLTLIATANQGSEATYESGFVIDKFPISRPNLTFSTLTVSNMSPEDSSIYLCSGKTDGGVGTEAFFGQGTRLTVV.

There are many counts of this clonotype. The genes are TRBV29-1 and TRBJ2-5, with unresolved D. From germline, CDR1 is SQVTM and CDR2 ANQGSEA. CDR3 size: 11 residues. Trimming shortened V by 4 bases and J by 7 bases, and 10 bases separated the two germline ends. CDR3: CSVVGQRTQYF. The CDR3 bases are TGCAGCGTTGTTGGTCAACGGACCCAGTACTTC.

The table lists this clonotype with a few counts. The V and J genes are TRBV2 and TRBJ2-5; D call uncertain. The germline V and J ends were trimmed by 7 bases and 3 bases, with 12 bases remaining between them. The CDR3 loop spans 13 amino acids. The germline V gene encodes CDR1 SNHLY and CDR2 FYNNEI. In nucleotides, the CDR3 is TGTGCCAGCACCGGGTTTATTGAAGAGACCCAGTACTTC. Its translation is CASTGFIEETQYF.

V usage is TRBV29-1 and J usage is TRBJ1-2, with D unresolved. CDR3 size: 11 residues. With 4 bases removed from V and 8 bases from J, the gap between germline ends came to 11 bases. The V gene's germline CDR1 is SQVTM and CDR2 ANQGSEA. The DNA for the CDR3 is TGCAGCGTTGGGCAGGAAGGGGGCTACACCTTC. Translating gives CSVGQEGGYTF. The full variable domain, its missing parts supplied by reference TRBV29-1 and TRBJ1-2, is SAVISQKPSRDICQRGTSLTIQCQVDSQVTMMFWYRQQPGQSLTLIATANQGSEATYESGFVIDKFPISRPNLTFSTLTVSNMSPEDSSIYLCSVGQEGGYTFGSGTRLTVV.

There are many counts of this clonotype. This rearrangement joins TRBV29-1 to TRBJ1-1, with a tentative D call TRBD1 (6 bases). The CDR3 is 13 amino acids. V was pared by 5 bases and J by 6 bases, with 16 bases between. The germline V gene has CDR1 SQVTM and CDR2 ANQGSEA. The CDR3 spells CSVPSVGGPEAFF. DNA for the CDR3: TGCAGCGTTCCCTCTGTGGGGGGCCCTGAAGCTTTCTTT.

The table lists this clonotype with a few counts. V is TRBV12-3 or TRBV12-4 and J is TRBJ1-1; a weak D match, TRBD1 (6 bases). The V end lost 5 bases, the J end lost 4 bases, and 20 bases lay between the germline ends. The CDR3 totals 16 residues. In DNA, the CDR3 is TGTGCCAGCAGTCTCTCAGGGGTGGGGGGTTTCACTGAAGCTTTCTTT. As protein: CASSLSGVGGFTEAFF.

Ten or more counts support this clonotype. The rearrangement uses TRBV7-6 and TRBJ1-1; D is undetermined. Germline lookup yields CDR1 SGHVS and CDR2 FNYEAQ. CDR3 size: 15 residues. The V and J ends lost 1 base and 0 bases respectively, with 9 bases between them. In DNA, the CDR3 is TGTGCCAGCAGCTTAGGGCTGGGATTGAACACTGAAGCTTTCTTT. This translates into CASSLGLGLNTEAFF.

This clonotype was counted a few times. The J gene is TRBJ1-4, the V gene TRBV5-1, with unresolved D. The CDR3 loop spans 15 amino acids. Looked up from germline, CDR1 is SGHRS and CDR2 is YFSETQ. The germline V and J ends were trimmed by 2 bases and 7 bases, with 15 bases remaining between them. The CDR3 region is CASSFMGSGGEKLFF. As DNA, the CDR3 is TGCGCCAGCAGCTTTATGGGGAGTGGTGGTGAAAAACTGTTTTTT. The full variable domain, in which reference TRBV5-1 and TRBJ1-4 provide the parts outside the CDR3, is KAGVTQTPRYLIKTRGQQVTLSCSPISGHRSVSWYQQTPGQGLQFLFEYFSETQRNKGNFPGRFSGRQFSNSRSEMNVSTLELGDSALYLCASSFMGSGGEKLFFGSGTQLSVL.

This clonotype has only a few counts. J is TRBJ1-1 and V is TRBV2; 9 nucleotides align to TRBD1. V was pared by 2 bases and J by 7 bases, with 8 bases of the junction left unmatched. This CDR3 contains 15 residues. Germline assignment: CDR1 SNHLY and CDR2 FYNNEI. The CDR3 DNA follows: TGTGCCAGCAGTGAAACAGGGGGCGCCCGGGGTGAAGCTTTCTTT. It translates to CASSETGGARGEAFF.

This clonotype was counted at least ten times. The chain uses TRBV6-6 and TRBJ1-1; D is undetermined. Germline lookup yields CDR1 MNHNY and CDR2 SVGAGI (reference sequence). Between the trimmed V and J ends, which lost 10 bases and 4 bases, there was a span of 10 bases. The CDR3 is made up of 11 amino acids. The CDR3, as DNA: TGTGCCACTTCGTGGTTCACTGAAGCTTTCTTT. Translated: CATSWFTEAFF.

This clonotype has at least ten counts. The rearrangement links TRBV29-1 to TRBJ1-1; D remains unclear. Trimming stripped 0 bases from V and 12 bases from J, with 8 bases between. Looked up from germline, CDR1 is SQVTM and CDR2 is ANQGSEA. The CDR3 is 10 amino acids. The chain's CDR3 is CSVEDIGSFF. DNA of the CDR3: TGCAGCGTTGAAGATATCGGTTCTTTCTTT.

The table lists this clonotype with a few counts. At one of its ends the junction is not consistent with the germline gene, which may arise from a read error. The chain is built from TRBV12-3 or TRBV12-4 and TRBJ1-6, with 7 bases identical to TRBD1. The CDR3 consists of 14 residues. CDR3 in amino acids: CASSTTGNNSPLNF. The DNA for the CDR3 is TGTGCCAGCAGCACGACAGGGAATAATTCACCCCTCAACTTT.

This clonotype came up many times. The chain recombines TRBV30 with TRBJ1-1; 7 bases map to TRBD1. The junction had 3 bases not matched to a gene; V was cut back by 2 bases and J by 0 bases. The CDR3 totals 14 residues. Germline assignment: CDR1 GTSNPN and CDR2 SVGIG (reference sequence). The CDR3 reads CAWSKQGMNTEAFF. The CDR3 nucleotides read TGTGCCTGGAGTAAACAGGGGATGAACACTGAAGCTTTCTTT.